The rows below give T cell receptor beta chains drawn from one sample of a study of T cells in tuberculosis. Data came from immunoSEQ multiplex PCR; TCRdb stores just in-frame clones and leaves some out. Of approximately 35,000 clones listed, 97% were seen once; the top ten hold roughly 6%. The sample was PBMCs. The receptors stem from a donor between 10 and 35 years old with latent tuberculosis or without tuberculosis infection. Both conserved end residues are part of each CDR3. D genes are given only for firm matches. Some rows have no size entry. The others give once, few or many, or a class for an expanded clone.

D: TRBD2; size: -; V: TRBV6-4; J: TRBJ2-7; CDR3: CATRGGWVRSYEQYF; DNA: TGTGCCACCCGGGGGGGCTGGGTGAGGTCCTACGAGCAGTACTTC
D: TRBD2; size: -; V: TRBV28; J: TRBJ2-5; CDR3: CASSSGTSGIQETQYF; DNA: TGTGCCAGCAGTTCGGGGACTAGCGGGATTCAAGAGACCCAGTACTTC
D: TRBD1; size: once; V: TRBV11-2; J: TRBJ2-5; CDR3: CASSFRGRETQYF; DNA: TGTGCCAGCAGCTTCAGGGGGCGAGAGACCCAGTACTTC
D: TRBD1; size: once; V: TRBV6-1; J: TRBJ1-5; CDR3: CASSVTGGGQPQHF; DNA: TGTGCCAGCAGCGTCACAGGGGGAGGTCAGCCCCAGCATTTT
D: TRBD1; size: -; V: TRBV5-1; J: TRBJ2-6; CDR3: CASSTPGGQGTTSGANVLTF; DNA: TGCGCCAGCAGCACCCCTGGGGGACAGGGAACAACTTCTGGGGCCAACGTCCTGACTTTC
D: TRBD1; size: once; V: TRBV11-2; J: TRBJ2-2; CDR3: CASSFLGQGARELFF; DNA: TGTGCCAGCAGCTTTTTGGGACAGGGGGCCAGGGAGCTGTTTTTT
D: -; size: -; V: TRBV2; J: TRBJ1-5; CDR3: CASSPQGLRLQQPQHF; DNA: TGTGCCAGCAGTCCCCAAGGACTTCGGCTCCAACAGCCCCAGCATTTT
D: -; size: -; V: TRBV2; J: TRBJ2-1; CDR3: CASTGQGVGTSAYNEQFF; DNA: TGTGCCAGCACAGGACAGGGGGTCGGGACTAGCGCCTACAATGAGCAGTTCTTC
D: TRBD1; size: -; V: TRBV5-1; J: TRBJ2-1; CDR3: CASSLGTGSYNEQFF; DNA: TGCGCCAGCAGCCTTGGGACAGGGTCCTACAATGAGCAGTTCTTC
D: TRBD1; size: once; V: TRBV7-9; J: TRBJ1-1; CDR3: CASSLGGQGKTEAFF; DNA: TGTGCCAGCAGCTTAGGGGGACAGGGGAAAACTGAAGCTTTCTTT
D: TRBD1; size: -; V: TRBV6-1; J: TRBJ1-2; CDR3: CASSVHRGDYGYTF; DNA: TGTGCCAGCAGTGTCCACAGGGGGGACTATGGCTACACCTTC
D: -; size: once; V: TRBV28; J: TRBJ1-5; CDR3: CASSFPLGQRSNQPQHF; DNA: TGTGCCAGCAGTTTCCCCCTAGGACAGCGGAGCAATCAGCCCCAGCATTTT
D: -; size: -; V: TRBV27; J: TRBJ2-5; CDR3: CASRIRGIQETQYF; DNA: TGTGCCAGCCGCATTAGGGGAATCCAAGAGACCCAGTACTTC
D: -; size: -; V: TRBV19; J: TRBJ1-5; CDR3: CASSWAPQHF; DNA: TGTGCCAGTAGTTGGGCGCCCCAGCATTTT
D: TRBD2; size: -; V: TRBV7-8; J: TRBJ2-1; CDR3: CASSLMGGTSRLNEQFF; DNA: TGTGCCAGCAGCTTAATGGGGGGGACTAGCAGACTCAATGAGCAGTTCTTC
D: -; size: -; V: TRBV11-2; J: TRBJ2-7; CDR3: CASSLGQLYEQYF; DNA: TGTGCCAGCAGCTTAGGACAGCTCTACGAGCAGTACTTC
D: TRBD2; size: -; V: TRBV5-6; J: TRBJ2-7; CDR3: CASSLNPRGGYEQYF; DNA: TGTGCCAGCAGCTTGAATCCACGGGGGGGATACGAGCAGTACTTC
D: -; size: -; V: TRBV14; J: TRBJ2-3; CDR3: CASSQSGADTQYF; DNA: TGTGCCAGCAGCCAATCAGGTGCAGATACGCAGTATTTT
D: -; size: -; V: TRBV10-3; J: TRBJ2-3; CDR3: CAISESGGSTDTQYF; DNA: TGTGCCATCAGTGAGTCTGGGGGCAGCACAGATACGCAGTATTTT
D: TRBD1; size: once; V: TRBV5-1; J: TRBJ1-2; CDR3: CASSQTGGSNYGYTF; DNA: TGCGCCAGCAGCCAGACAGGGGGCAGTAACTATGGCTACACCTTC
D: -; size: -; V: TRBV7-6; J: TRBJ2-7; CDR3: CASSSNLRGYEQYF; DNA: TGTGCCAGCAGCTCGAACCTCCGGGGCTACGAGCAGTACTTC
D: -; size: -; V: TRBV18; J: TRBJ1-1; CDR3: CASSPPNSHRANTEAFF; DNA: TGTGCCAGCTCACCACCTAACAGCCACCGAGCTAACACTGAAGCTTTCTTT
D: -; size: -; V: TRBV28; J: TRBJ1-2; CDR3: CASSFFRGQNYGYTF; DNA: TGTGCCAGCAGTTTCTTCAGGGGCCAGAACTATGGCTACACCTTC
D: -; size: -; V: TRBV5-5; J: TRBJ1-2; CDR3: CASSLSVEGGDGYTF; DNA: TGTGCCAGCAGCTTGAGTGTTGAGGGAGGCGATGGCTACACCTTC
D: -; size: once; V: TRBV4-1; J: TRBJ2-7; CDR3: CASSQEESSYEQYF; DNA: TGCGCCAGCAGCCAAGAGGAGTCTTCCTACGAGCAGTACTTC
D: TRBD1; size: -; V: TRBV4-1; J: TRBJ1-2; CDR3: CASSQRDRGNYGYTF; DNA: TGCGCCAGCAGCCAGAGGGACAGGGGTAACTATGGCTACACCTTC
D: -; size: -; V: TRBV9; J: TRBJ1-2; CDR3: CASSVVQNYGYTF; DNA: TGTGCCAGCAGCGTAGTGCAGAACTATGGCTACACCTTC
D: -; size: once; V: TRBV6-1; J: TRBJ2-3; CDR3: CASSESRLTDTQYF; DNA: TGTGCCAGCAGTGAGTCGCGCCTCACAGATACGCAGTATTTT
D: -; size: -; V: TRBV5-6; J: TRBJ1-2; CDR3: CASSSGAGGYTF; DNA: TGTGCCAGCAGTTCTGGAGCTGGAGGCTACACCTTC
D: -; size: -; V: TRBV10-3; J: TRBJ2-7; CDR3: CAISGGHSSYEQYF; DNA: TGTGCCATCAGTGGGGGACACTCCTCCTACGAGCAGTACTTC
D: -; size: -; V: TRBV11-2; J: TRBJ1-4; CDR3: CASSPTAGREKLFF; DNA: TGTGCCAGCAGCCCGACCGCAGGGCGGGAAAAACTGTTTTTT
D: TRBD1; size: -; V: TRBV5-5; J: TRBJ1-1; CDR3: CASSSGQGIQNTEAFF; DNA: TGTGCCAGCAGCTCGGGACAGGGGATCCAGAACACTGAAGCTTTCTTT
D: -; size: -; V: TRBV18; J: TRBJ1-5; CDR3: CASSPHRNQPQHF; DNA: TGTGCCAGCTCACCACACAGGAATCAGCCCCAGCATTTT
D: -; size: once; V: TRBV4-1; J: TRBJ2-7; CDR3: CASSQERVSWARPAVYEQYF; DNA: TGCGCCAGCAGCCAAGAGAGGGTATCTTGGGCTCGGCCAGCGGTCTACGAGCAGTACTTC
D: TRBD1; size: -; V: TRBV18; J: TRBJ2-7; CDR3: CASSPSRSGGVDEQYF; DNA: TGTGCCAGCTCACCTTCCAGGTCAGGGGGCGTCGACGAGCAGTACTTC
D: -; size: -; V: TRBV6-6; J: TRBJ2-7; CDR3: CASSRYDSYEQYF; DNA: TGTGCCAGCAGCAGGTACGACTCCTACGAGCAGTACTTC
D: TRBD2; size: -; V: TRBV28; J: TRBJ2-3; CDR3: CASSAPGREVDTQYF; DNA: TGTGCCAGCAGTGCCCCAGGGCGGGAGGTAGATACGCAGTATTTT
D: -; size: -; V: TRBV7-8; J: TRBJ2-7; CDR3: CASSLGQNSYEQYF; DNA: TGTGCCAGCAGCTTAGGACAGAACTCCTACGAGCAGTACTTC
D: -; size: -; V: TRBV4-1; J: TRBJ2-3; CDR3: CASSQVSGRTDTQYF; DNA: TGCGCCAGCAGCCAAGTTAGCGGTCGCACAGATACGCAGTATTTT
D: TRBD1; size: -; V: TRBV5-6; J: TRBJ1-2; CDR3: CASSLAYRDRGRRTYGYTF; DNA: TGTGCCAGCAGCTTGGCTTACCGGGACAGGGGGAGAAGGACCTATGGCTACACCTTC
D: -; size: -; V: TRBV15; J: TRBJ1-1; CDR3: CATSSALGGNTEAFF; DNA: TGTGCCACCTCGAGTGCCTTAGGAGGGAACACTGAAGCTTTCTTT
D: -; size: once; V: TRBV7-9; J: TRBJ2-1; CDR3: CASSLPTSPTGNEQFF; DNA: TGTGCCAGCAGCTTGCCGACTAGCCCCACAGGGAATGAGCAGTTCTTC
D: -; size: -; V: TRBV10-2; J: TRBJ2-1; CDR3: CASSTISGGDYNEQFF; DNA: TGCGCCAGCAGTACTATAAGCGGAGGGGACTACAATGAGCAGTTCTTC
D: TRBD2; size: -; V: TRBV18; J: TRBJ2-5; CDR3: CASSPVAGAQETQYF; DNA: TGTGCCAGCTCACCGGTAGCGGGGGCTCAGGAGACCCAGTACTTC
D: TRBD2; size: -; V: TRBV28; J: TRBJ2-1; CDR3: CASSLAGGTYNEQFF; DNA: TGTGCCAGCAGTTTAGCGGGAGGGACCTACAATGAGCAGTTCTTC
D: -; size: -; V: TRBV2; J: TRBJ2-2; CDR3: CASSEAGAQNTGELFF; DNA: TGTGCCAGCAGTGAAGCTGGGGCGCAGAACACCGGGGAGCTGTTTTTT
D: -; size: -; V: TRBV27; J: TRBJ2-3; CDR3: CASSLWRGTDTQYF; DNA: TGTGCCAGCAGTTTGTGGCGGGGCACAGATACGCAGTATTTT
D: TRBD1; size: once; V: TRBV30; J: TRBJ1-5; CDR3: CALTRDRGNQPQHF; DNA: TGTGCACTAACAAGGGACAGGGGCAATCAGCCCCAGCATTTT
D: -; size: -; V: TRBV2; J: TRBJ1-1; CDR3: CASTDSYPNTEAFF; DNA: TGTGCCAGCACCGACAGTTACCCAAACACTGAAGCTTTCTTT